This T cell receptor beta chain was sequenced during a study of T cells in localized non-small cell lung cancer. General observations from the study: Uninvolved adjacent lung had more T cell clonality than any other tissue, topping tumor. Adjacent lung had a median approximately 57 of the 100 largest tumor clones.

The assay was immunoSEQ multiplex PCR, and TCRdb's table has in-frame clones only and misses some. In the table there are about 9,800 clones, around 42% of which are singletons. Worth noting for this clone: Its antigen remains unknown.

V was shortened by 5 bases and J by 9 bases, with 13 bases between the two germline ends. Germline V gene lookup returns CDR1 LNHDA and CDR2 SQIVND (reference sequence). CDR3 length: 12 amino acids. The sequences come from lymph node tissue, collected before any cancer treatment. This rearrangement joins TRBV19 to TRBJ1-2; no reliable D call. The sequence came from a woman between 35 and 70 years old with stage I lung adenocarcinoma. The CDR3 bases are TGTGCCAGTAGTCCGGGAGATTGGCGCTACACCTTC. It codes for CASSPGDWRYTF.